The 15 T cell receptor beta chains listed next were all sequenced from one sample in a study of CD8 T cells in ankylosing spondylitis. Study-level points and caveats: Within ankylosing spondylitis blood, a TCR beta motif made up of eight highly homologous variants appeared to be characteristic.

No antigen has been assigned to these receptors. TCRdb itself ran the 5' RACE reads through MiXCR, one entry per CDR3 protein. The top ten clones hold approximately 18% of a sample with over 700,000 distinct CDR3 sequences, around 20% of them seen once. Sequenced sample: blood, either unsorted or a sorted T cell fraction (not recorded which). The receptors derive from a male donor with ankylosing spondylitis.

V usage is TRBV29-1 and J usage is TRBJ2-1; D assignment may be TRBD1 or TRBD2 (5 bases each). Germline V gives CDR1 SQVTM, CDR2 ANQGSEA. V was trimmed by 4 bases and J by 7 bases, leaving 14 bases between them. CDR3 length: 13 amino acids. The CDR3 DNA reads as TGCAGCGTTGTAGGGGACCTAGGGAATGAGCAGTTCTTC. Its protein product is CSVVGDLGNEQFF.

This clonotype has a handful of counts. The chain recombines TRBV20-1 with TRBJ2-7; 9 bases are a match to TRBD1. Germline trimming cut 2 bases from V and 3 bases from J; bases unmatched to any gene: 14. This CDR3 is built from 17 residues. Germline CDR1 reads DFQATT; CDR2 reads SNEGSKA (reference sequence). The CDR3 sequence is CSARSWTGQGSVYEQYF. The CDR3, as DNA: TGCAGTGCTAGATCCTGGACCGGACAGGGGTCCGTCTACGAGCAGTACTTC.

This clonotype occurred a few times. CDR3 sequence reads: CASSLYSQGSYNEQFF. The CDR3 region has the DNA TGTGCCAGCAGCTTATATAGCCAGGGCTCCTACAATGAGCAGTTCTTC. V gene TRBV7-2 combines with J gene TRBJ2-1; D may be TRBD1 (5 bases). The CDR3 has 16 residues. V lost 2 bases and J 0 bases, leaving 11 bases between the germline ends. Germline loops: CDR1 SGHTA, CDR2 FQGNSA.

The genes are TRBV9 and TRBJ2-4, with TRBD2 matching 11 bases. V dropped 3 bases and J dropped 3; count of bases not matched to a gene: 2. This CDR3 has 15 amino acids. CDR1 and CDR2 (germline): SGDLS, YYNGEE. CDR3 amino acids: CASSGGLADKNIQYF. The CDR3 bases are TGTGCCAGCAGCGGGGGACTAGCGGACAAAAACATTCAGTACTTC.

The V and J genes are TRBV6-1 and TRBJ2-3; D might be TRBD1 or TRBD2, each matching 5 bases. This CDR3 region has 15 residues. Trimming pared 4 bases from V and 4 bases from J, leaving 15 bases between. In germline, CDR1 is MNHNS, CDR2 SASEGT. The CDR3 DNA is TGTGCCAGCAGTGTACCGGGACCCGGACCAGATACGCAGTATTTT. Translation: CASSVPGPGPDTQYF.

This clonotype was observed many times. The J gene is TRBJ2-4, the V gene TRBV7-2; no definite D call. Trimming stripped 1 base from V and 0 bases from J, with 7 bases between. This CDR3 has 15 amino acids. The germline CDR1 and CDR2 sequences are SGHTA and FQGNSA. The CDR3 DNA reads as TGTGCCAGCAGCTTAGATCGTTTAGCCAAAAACATTCAGTACTTC. Residues: CASSLDRLAKNIQYF.

Written as DNA, the CDR3 is TGTGCCAGCAGAGGACAGGGGAGGGTTAGCACAGATACGCAGTATTTT. This translates into CASRGQGRVSTDTQYF. The V gene is TRBV12-3 or TRBV12-4, the J gene TRBJ2-3; 9 nucleotides agree with TRBD1. The CDR3 contains 16 residues. Trimming at V came to 6 bases and at J to 0 bases, leaving 7 bases not matched to a gene.

The chain is built from TRBV4-2 and TRBJ2-7; 10 positions agree with TRBD2. CDR1 LGHNA and CDR2 YNFKEQ come from the germline V gene. V shed 0 bases, J shed 3 bases, and the junction held 5 bases outside the gene matches. This CDR3 region has 16 residues. CDR3 sequence reads: CASSQEVLAGDYEQYF. The CDR3 nucleotides read TGTGCCAGCAGCCAAGAGGTTCTAGCGGGGGACTACGAGCAGTACTTC.

This clonotype has only a few counts. The V gene is TRBV12-3 or TRBV12-4, the J gene TRBJ2-1, with 10 bases lining up with TRBD2. With 3 bases clipped from V and 0 bases from J, the junction kept 8 bases outside the gene matches. CDR3 length equals 18 residues. CDR3 sequence: CASSLGGLAASSYNEQFF. The CDR3, as DNA: TGTGCCAGCAGTTTGGGCGGACTAGCGGCGAGCTCCTACAATGAGCAGTTCTTC.

The rearrangement uses TRBV15 and TRBJ2-2; no firm D call. This CDR3 spans 17 amino acids. Germline-derived CDR1 and CDR2 are LNHNV and YYDKDF (reference sequence). Trimming took 0 bases from V and 2 from J, leaving 13 bases between them. The CDR3 loop reads CATSRDDGAPNTGELFF. CDR3 nucleotide sequence: TGTGCCACCAGCAGAGATGATGGAGCTCCTAACACCGGGGAGCTGTTTTTT.

V and J are TRBV6-5 and TRBJ1-4, with D tentatively TRBD1 (5 bases). Trimming stripped 0 bases from V and 5 bases from J, with 7 bases between. The germline gives CDR1 MNHEY, CDR2 SVGAGI. This CDR3 is 14 amino acids long. As DNA, the CDR3 is TGTGCCAGCAGTTACTCCCAGGGCAATGAAAAACTGTTTTTT. Its translation is CASSYSQGNEKLFF.

The chain combines TRBV5-1 with TRBJ2-1; D not certain. Trimming shortened V by 0 bases and J by 6 bases, and 13 bases separated the two germline ends. The V gene's germline CDR1 is SGHRS and CDR2 YFSETQ. CDR3 length equals 15 residues. The CDR3 DNA reads TGCGCCAGCAGCTTGGACATGGGGTCCGTCAATGAGCAGTTCTTC. This codes for CASSLDMGSVNEQFF.

This clonotype was seen a few times. The rearrangement joins TRBV4-1 to TRBJ2-1, with unresolved D. Per germline, CDR1 MGHRA and CDR2 YSYEKL. The CDR3 loop spans 16 amino acids. The germline V and J ends were trimmed by 0 bases and 6 bases, with 15 bases remaining between them. The CDR3 here is CASSQDGWGFGNEQFF. The DNA for the CDR3 is TGCGCCAGCAGCCAAGATGGTTGGGGATTCGGCAATGAGCAGTTCTTC.

The chain carries TRBV2 and TRBJ2-3, with 8 nucleotides matching TRBD1. The V gene's germline CDR1 is SNHLY and CDR2 FYNNEI. CDR3 length equals 15 residues. V lost 6 bases and J lost 1; bases outside the gene matches: 6. The CDR3, as DNA: TGTGCCAGCAGAAGACAGGGGCGGGGCACAGATACGCAGTATTTT. Residues: CASRRQGRGTDTQYF.

The table lists this clonotype with a few counts. V and J are TRBV18 and TRBJ1-5; D not resolved. V was shortened by 3 bases and J by 0 bases, with 6 bases between the two germline ends. The CDR3 length is 14 residues. In germline, CDR1 is KGHSH, CDR2 LQKENI. The CDR3 region is CASSPSPSNQPQHF. CDR3 DNA sequence: TGTGCCAGCTCACCTTCCCCTAGCAATCAGCCCCAGCATTTT.